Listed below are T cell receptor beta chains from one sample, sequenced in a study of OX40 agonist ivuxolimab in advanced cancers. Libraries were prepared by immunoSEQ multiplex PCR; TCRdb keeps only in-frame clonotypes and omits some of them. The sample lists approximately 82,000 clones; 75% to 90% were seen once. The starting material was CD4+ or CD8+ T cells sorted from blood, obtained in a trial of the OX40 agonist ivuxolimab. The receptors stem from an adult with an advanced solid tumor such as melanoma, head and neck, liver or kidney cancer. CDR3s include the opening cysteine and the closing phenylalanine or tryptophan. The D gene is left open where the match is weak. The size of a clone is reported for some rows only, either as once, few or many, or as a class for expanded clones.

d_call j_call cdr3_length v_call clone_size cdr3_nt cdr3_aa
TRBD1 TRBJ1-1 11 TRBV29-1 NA TGCAGCGTAGGGACAGACACTGAAGCTTTCTTT CSVGTDTEAFF
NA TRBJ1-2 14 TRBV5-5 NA TGTGCCAGCAGCCGTTTAACCGAAAACCGGAAGGAGGCCTTC CASSRLTENRKEAF
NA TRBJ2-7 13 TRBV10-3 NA TGTGCCGTCGAGCCGGGACATAACTACGAGCAGTACTTC CAVEPGHNYEQYF
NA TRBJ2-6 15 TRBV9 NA TGTGCCAGCAGCTCCTCGGGTAGTGGGGCCAACGTCCTGACTTTC CASSSSGSGANVLTF
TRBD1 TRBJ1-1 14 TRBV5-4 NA TGTGCCAGCTGTAGACAGGGGGCGAACACTGAAGCTTTCTTT CASCRQGANTEAFF
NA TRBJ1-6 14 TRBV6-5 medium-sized TGTGCCAGCAGCGCGGCCGAGGGAGACTCACCCCTCCACTTT CASSAAEGDSPLHF
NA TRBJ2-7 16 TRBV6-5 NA TGTGCCAGCAGTTCCTGGAGGGGTAGGGTTGCCTACGAGCAGTACTTC CASSSWRGRVAYEQYF
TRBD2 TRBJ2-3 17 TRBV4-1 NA TGCGCCAGCAGCCAAGGGGTCTTGGCGGGGGGGGCAGATACGCAGTATTTT CASSQGVLAGGADTQYF
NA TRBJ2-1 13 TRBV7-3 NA TGTGCCAGCAGCCCCCAGGGGTGGGATGAGCAGTTCTTC CASSPQGWDEQFF
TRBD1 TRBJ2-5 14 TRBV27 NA TGTGCCAGCGGGGGGCAGGGGGCTACGGAGACCCAGTACTTC CASGGQGATETQYF
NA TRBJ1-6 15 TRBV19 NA TGTGCCAGTACCCGGACTAACAGGGCGGATTCACCCCTCCACTTT CASTRTNRADSPLHF
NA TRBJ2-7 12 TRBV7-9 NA TGTGCCAGCAGCTTAGTTGCGCGCGAGCAGTACTTC CASSLVAREQYF
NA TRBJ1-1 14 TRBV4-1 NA TGCGCCAGCAGCCGACAGGCCACGAACACTGAAGCTTTCTTT CASSRQATNTEAFF
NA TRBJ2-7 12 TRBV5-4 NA TGTGCCAGCAGCTTGAGGGACGATAGGCAGTACTTC CASSLRDDRQYF
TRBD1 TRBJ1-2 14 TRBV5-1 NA TGCGCCAGCAGCTTGGACGGACAGGGAGCCTGGCTCACCTTC CASSLDGQGAWLTF
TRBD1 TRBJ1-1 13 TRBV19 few TGTGCCAGTAGTGGGACAGGGTGGACTGAAGCTTTCTTT CASSGTGWTEAFF
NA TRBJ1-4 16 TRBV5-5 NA TGTGCCAGCAGCTTGGTTATGAGTGCAACTAATGAAAAACTGTTTTTT CASSLVMSATNEKLFF
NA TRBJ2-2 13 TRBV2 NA TGTGCCAGCAGTAAACAGGGTACCGGGGAGCTGTTTTTT CASSKQGTGELFF
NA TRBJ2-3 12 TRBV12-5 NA TGTGCTAGTGCGAGGGACTCGGCTACGCAGTATTTT CASARDSATQYF
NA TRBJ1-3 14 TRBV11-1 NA TGTGCCAGCAGCTCCCGGGACACTGGAAACACCATATATTTT CASSSRDTGNTIYF
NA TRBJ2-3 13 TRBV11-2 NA TGTGCCAGCAGCGGGGGGGCGAGAGATACGCAGTATTTT CASSGGARDTQYF
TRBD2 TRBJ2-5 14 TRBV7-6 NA TGTGCCAGCAGCCCTCGGGGAGGGGAAGAGACCCAGTACTTC CASSPRGGEETQYF
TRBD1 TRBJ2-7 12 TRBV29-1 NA TGCAGCGTTGACAGGGGGCGAGACGAGCAGTACTTC CSVDRGRDEQYF
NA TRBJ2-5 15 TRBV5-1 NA TGCGCCAGCAGCGATTCAATCACCGTGCTAGAGACCCAGTACTTC CASSDSITVLETQYF
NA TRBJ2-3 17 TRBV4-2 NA TGTGCCAGCAGCCAAGACGTGGCGGGGAGCATTTCAGATACGCAGTATTTT CASSQDVAGSISDTQYF
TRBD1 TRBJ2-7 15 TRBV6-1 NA TGTGCCAGCAGGAGGATGGGACAGGCCCGCGGGGAGCAGTACTTC CASRRMGQARGEQYF
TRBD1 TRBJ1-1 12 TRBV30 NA TGTGCCTGGAGGACAGGGGTCACTGAAGCTTTCTTT CAWRTGVTEAFF
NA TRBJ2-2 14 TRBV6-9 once TGTGCCAGCAGCCCGACTATGAACACCGGGGAGCTGTTTTTT CASSPTMNTGELFF
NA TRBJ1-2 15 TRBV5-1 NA TGCGCCAGCAGCCCTGCTAGGTCCCCAGGAGTTGGCTACACCTTC CASSPARSPGVGYTF
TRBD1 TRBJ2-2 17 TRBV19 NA TGTGCCAGTACTACTTATAGGGACAGCGCGAACACCGGGGAGCTGTTTTTT CASTTYRDSANTGELFF
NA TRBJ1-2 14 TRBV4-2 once TGTGCCAGCAGCCCTGGCGGAGAGGGCTATGGCTACACCTTC CASSPGGEGYGYTF
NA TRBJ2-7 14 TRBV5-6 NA TGTGCCAGCAGCTTCGGAGGAGGTCGCTACGAGCAGTACTTC CASSFGGGRYEQYF
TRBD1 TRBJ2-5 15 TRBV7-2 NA TGTGCCAGCAGAGCCGGGACAGGGGGCCGAGAGACCCAGTACTTC CASRAGTGGRETQYF
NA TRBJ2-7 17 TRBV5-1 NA TGCGCCAGCAGCTCCCGATCCTATCCAGGGAGCTCCTACGAGCAGTACTTC CASSSRSYPGSSYEQYF
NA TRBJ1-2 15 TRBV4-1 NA TGCGCCAGCAGCCAATTCCCGATCGCTAACTATGGCTACACCTTC CASSQFPIANYGYTF
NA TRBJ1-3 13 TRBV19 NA TGTGCCAGCCGCCTCCTTGACGGAAACACCATATATTTT CASRLLDGNTIYF
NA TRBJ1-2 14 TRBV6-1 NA TGTGCCAGCAGTGCCTTAGGACGGACGCCTGGCTACACCTTC CASSALGRTPGYTF
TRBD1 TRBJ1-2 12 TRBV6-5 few TGTGCCAGCAGTCCGGGACAGGGGATTACGACCTTC CASSPGQGITTF
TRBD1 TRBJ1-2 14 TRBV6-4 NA TGTGCCAGCAAAACAGGGGGCTCAAACTATGGCTACACCTTC CASKTGGSNYGYTF
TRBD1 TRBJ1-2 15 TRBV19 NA TGTGCCAGTTCTCTAACGGGACAGTTATACTATGGCTACACCTTC CASSLTGQLYYGYTF
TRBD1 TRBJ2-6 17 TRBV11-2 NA TGTGCCAGCAGCCCCGGACAGGGGCGCTCTGGGGCCAACGTCCTGACTTTC CASSPGQGRSGANVLTF
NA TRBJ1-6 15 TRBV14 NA TGTGCCAGCAGCCTCCAGGGGAAGGGGAGGTCACCCCTCCACTTT CASSLQGKGRSPLHF
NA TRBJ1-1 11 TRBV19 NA TGTGCCAGTAGAGTTGCCGGGGAAGCTTTCTTT CASRVAGEAFF
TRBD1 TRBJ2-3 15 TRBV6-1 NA TGTGCCAGCAGTGAACCGGCAGGGGGTTCAGATACGCAGTATTTT CASSEPAGGSDTQYF
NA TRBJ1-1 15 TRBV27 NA TGTGCCAGCAGTCCTGCCGGGGTAGCTAACACTGAAGCTTTCTTT CASSPAGVANTEAFF
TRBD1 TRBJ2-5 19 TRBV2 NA TGTGCCAGCAGGGCCACCGGGACAGGGGGCTTCTACCCCTTGGAGACCCAGTACTTC CASRATGTGGFYPLETQYF
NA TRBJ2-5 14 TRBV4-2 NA TGTGCCAGCAGCCAAGACGTCGGGGTACGAGAGCAGTACTTC CASSQDVGVREQYF
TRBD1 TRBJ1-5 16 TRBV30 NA TGTGCCTGGAGTACGAACAGGGGTGATAGCAATCAGCCCCAGCATTTT CAWSTNRGDSNQPQHF
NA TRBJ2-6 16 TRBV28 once TGTGCCAGCAGTTTCAGGACAGCCTCTGGGGCCAACGTCCTGACTTTC CASSFRTASGANVLTF
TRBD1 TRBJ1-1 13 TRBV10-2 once TGCGCCAGCAGTGGGACAGGGGGCACTGAAGCTTTCTTT CASSGTGGTEAFF